This is a list of T cell receptor beta chains from one sample in a study of blood T cell repertoires in COVID-19. The assay was immunoSEQ multiplex PCR, and TCRdb's table has in-frame clones only and misses some. The sample has around 120,000 clones, about 86% seen once. Sequenced material: peripheral blood. These receptors were collected from a man between 70 and 80 years old who had recovered from COVID-19. The CDR3 runs from the conserved cysteine through the conserved F or W. The D gene is left open where the match is weak. Only some rows state a clone size, as once, few, many or a class for expanded clones.

>TRBD1|NA|TRBJ2-2|TRBV19
TGTGCCAGTACAACCGGGACAGTGAACACCGGGGAGCTGTTTTTT
CASTTGTVNTGELFF
>TRBD2|NA|TRBJ2-6|TRBV5-1
TGCGCCAGCAGCTTGCGGGGAGCGGGGGCCCTAGGGGCCAACGTCCTGACTTTC
CASSLRGAGALGANVLTF
>TRBD1|NA|TRBJ1-1|TRBV28
TGTGCCAGCAGTTTTGGGACAGGGTTTACGAACACTGAAGCTTTCTTT
CASSFGTGFTNTEAFF
>NA|NA|TRBJ2-5|TRBV5-1
TGCGCCAGCAGCTCAGGCAGTCAAGAGACCCAGTACTTC
CASSSGSQETQYF
>NA|NA|TRBJ1-1|TRBV27
TGTGCCAGCAGTTTAATCGGCGGGAACACTGAAGCTTTCTTT
CASSLIGGNTEAFF
>TRBD2|NA|TRBJ2-5|TRBV19
TGTGCCAGTAGTATACCCAGAGGCGGGGGGCAAGAGACCCAGTACTTC
CASSIPRGGGQETQYF
>TRBD1|NA|TRBJ1-2|TRBV28
TGTGCCTCAAAGCGCCAGGGGGCTTCCGGCTACACCTTC
CASKRQGASGYTF
>TRBD2|NA|TRBJ2-5|TRBV18
TGTGCCAGCTCGGCGAGCGGGGGGGCCGAGACCCAGTACTTC
CASSASGGAETQYF
>TRBD2|NA|TRBJ2-7|TRBV11-2
TGTGCCAGCAGCTTAGGGGGAGGGTCCCACGAGCAGTACTTC
CASSLGGGSHEQYF
>NA|NA|TRBJ2-7|TRBV5-1
TGCGCCAGCAGCAAGAGCCAGGGAAGGTTTTACTACGAGCAGTACTTC
CASSKSQGRFYYEQYF
>TRBD2|once|TRBJ2-5|TRBV6-8
TGTGCCAGCAGTTACGCGGGAGGGGAGACCCAGTACTTC
CASSYAGGETQYF